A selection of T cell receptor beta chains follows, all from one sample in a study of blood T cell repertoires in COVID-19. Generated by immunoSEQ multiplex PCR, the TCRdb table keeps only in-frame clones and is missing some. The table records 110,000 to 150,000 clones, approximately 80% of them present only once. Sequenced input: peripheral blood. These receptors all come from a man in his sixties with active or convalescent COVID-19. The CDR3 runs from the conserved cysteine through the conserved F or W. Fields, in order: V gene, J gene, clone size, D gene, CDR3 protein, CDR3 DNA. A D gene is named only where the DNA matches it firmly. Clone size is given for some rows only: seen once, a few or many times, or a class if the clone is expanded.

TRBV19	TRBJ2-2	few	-	CATSSGQGNTGELFF	TGTGCCACCTCTTCTGGCCAGGGGAACACCGGGGAGCTGTTTTTT
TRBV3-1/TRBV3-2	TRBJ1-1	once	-	CASISKTSGWEAFF	TGTGCCAGCATCTCCAAAACTTCTGGGTGGGAGGCTTTCTTT
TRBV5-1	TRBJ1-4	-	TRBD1	CASSLTWTGPTNEKLFF	TGCGCCAGCAGCTTAACATGGACAGGGCCAACTAATGAAAAACTGTTTTTT
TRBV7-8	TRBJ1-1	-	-	CASSLAMGSGLKAFF	TGTGCCAGCAGCTTAGCGATGGGTTCAGGTCTTAAAGCTTTCTTT
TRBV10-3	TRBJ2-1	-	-	CAISEPFRRYNEQFF	TGTGCCATCAGTGAGCCTTTTAGGAGGTACAATGAGCAGTTCTTC
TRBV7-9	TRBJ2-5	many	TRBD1	CASTSTGRETQYF	TGTGCCAGCACCTCGACAGGGCGAGAGACCCAGTACTTC
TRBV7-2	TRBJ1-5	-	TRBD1	CASSRTGAGNQPQHF	TGTGCCAGCAGCAGAACAGGGGCGGGCAATCAGCCCCAGCATTTT
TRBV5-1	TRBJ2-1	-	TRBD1	CASSARTGYNEQFF	TGCGCCAGCAGCGCCCGGACAGGGTACAATGAGCAGTTCTTC
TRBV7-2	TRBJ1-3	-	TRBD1	CASSPRTGGASGNTIYF	TGTGCCAGCAGCCCCCGGACAGGGGGCGCGTCTGGAAACACCATATATTTT
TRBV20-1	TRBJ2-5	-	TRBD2	CSASPVASGRAQETQYF	TGCAGTGCTAGTCCGGTGGCTAGCGGGAGGGCCCAAGAGACCCAGTACTTC
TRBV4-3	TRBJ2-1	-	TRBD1	CASSQEDRGSYNEQFF	TGCGCCAGCAGCCAGGAAGACAGGGGGTCCTACAATGAGCAGTTCTTC
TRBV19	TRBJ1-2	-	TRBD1	CASSIVFDRGRGGYTF	TGTGCCAGTAGTATCGTCTTCGACAGGGGACGTGGTGGCTACACCTTC
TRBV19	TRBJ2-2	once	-	CASTPLATNTGELFF	TGTGCCTCCACCCCCTTAGCGACGAACACCGGGGAGCTGTTTTTT
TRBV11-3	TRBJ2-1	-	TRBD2	CASSPRGSGRSSYNEQFF	TGTGCCAGCAGCCCCCGGGGTAGCGGGAGGTCTTCCTACAATGAGCAGTTCTTC
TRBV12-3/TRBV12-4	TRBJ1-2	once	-	CASSPLQYYGYTF	TGTGCCAGCAGCCCCCTGCAGTACTATGGCTACACCTTC
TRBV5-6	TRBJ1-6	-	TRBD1	CARRQGSNSPLHF	TGTGCCAGGAGACAGGGCTCAAATTCACCCCTCCACTTT
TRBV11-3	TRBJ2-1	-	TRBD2	CASSPGVLPISGGNEQFF	TGTGCCAGCAGCCCCGGGGTTTTGCCTATCAGCGGGGGGAATGAGCAGTTCTTC
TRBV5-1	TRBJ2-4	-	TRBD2	CASNPDRGGNIQYF	TGCGCCAGCAACCCCGACCGGGGGGGGAACATTCAGTACTTC
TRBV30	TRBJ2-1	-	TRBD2	CAWRETSGRRNNEQFF	TGTGCCTGGAGGGAGACCAGCGGGAGACGGAACAATGAGCAGTTCTTC
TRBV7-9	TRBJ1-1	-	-	CASSSHRLEAFF	TGTGCCAGCAGCTCACACAGGCTTGAAGCTTTCTTT
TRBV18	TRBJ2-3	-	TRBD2	CASSTSGDTDTQYF	TGTGCCAGCTCGACTAGCGGGGACACAGATACGCAGTATTTT
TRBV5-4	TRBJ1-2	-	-	CASRDGTYGYTF	TGTGCCAGCAGGGACGGGACATATGGCTACACCTTC
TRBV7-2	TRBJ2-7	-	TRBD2	CASSLAEGLAGGPPNF	TGTGCCAGCAGCTTAGCGGAAGGACTAGCGGGGGGTCCCCCCAACTTC
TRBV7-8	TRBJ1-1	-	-	CASSLGRTESEAFF	TGTGCCAGCAGCTTGGGGCGGACAGAGAGTGAAGCTTTCTTT
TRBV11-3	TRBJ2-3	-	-	CASSSPPGHRISTDTQYF	TGTGCCAGCAGCTCTCCTCCGGGACATCGGATTAGCACAGATACGCAGTATTTT
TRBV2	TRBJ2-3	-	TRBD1	CASSLGQISTDTQYF	TGTGCCAGCAGTCTGGGACAGATTAGCACAGATACGCAGTATTTT
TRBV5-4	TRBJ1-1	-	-	CASSFGSSVAGTEAFF	TGTGCCAGCAGCTTCGGGTCGTCAGTTGCGGGGACTGAAGCTTTCTTT
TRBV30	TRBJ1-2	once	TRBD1	CAWSRDSGYTF	TGTGCCTGGAGTCGGGACAGTGGCTACACCTTC
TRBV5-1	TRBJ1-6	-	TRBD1	CASSIRQGTDSPLHF	TGCGCCAGCAGCATAAGACAGGGTACAGATTCACCCCTCCACTTT
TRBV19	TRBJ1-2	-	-	CASSIGASLGYTF	TGTGCCAGTAGTATAGGGGCGAGTCTTGGCTACACCTTC
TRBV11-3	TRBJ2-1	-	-	CASSLGVLGNEQFF	TGTGCCAGCAGCTTAGGGGTTCTAGGCAATGAGCAGTTCTTC
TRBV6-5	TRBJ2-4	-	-	CASGANLAKNIQYF	TGTGCCAGCGGGGCAAACCTAGCCAAAAACATTCAGTACTTC
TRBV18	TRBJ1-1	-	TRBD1	CASSPRTGVRDQAFF	TGTGCCAGCTCACCACGGACAGGGGTCAGAGATCAAGCTTTCTTT
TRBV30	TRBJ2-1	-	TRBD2	CAWRNYGGESYNEQFF	TGTGCCTGGCGAAATTACGGGGGGGAGTCCTACAATGAGCAGTTCTTC